The rows below give T cell receptor beta chains drawn from one sample of a study of CD8 T cells in Susac syndrome. A single record per CDR3 protein comes from TCRdb applying MiXCR to the immunoSEQ multiplex PCR reads. The sample contains some 130,000 distinct CDR3 sequences, 85% to 95% of which appear only once. Sequencing was performed on CD8+ T cells from PBMCs. The receptors were sampled from a human donor with Susac syndrome. The CDR3 runs from the conserved cysteine through the conserved F or W. D genes are given only for firm matches. Rows may omit the clone size; those that give it use once, few, many or a size class.

v_call	d_call	j_call	cdr3_length	clone_size	cdr3_nt	cdr3_aa
TRBV5-1	NA	TRBJ2-1	14	NA	TGCGCCAGCATGTTAAGGGATCCCACCAATGAGCAGTTCTTC	CASMLRDPTNEQFF
TRBV7-2	NA	TRBJ2-1	14	NA	TGTGCCAGGAACGACTACCCCCTCTACAATGAGCAGTTCTTC	CARNDYPLYNEQFF
TRBV6-5	NA	TRBJ1-1	13	NA	TGTGCCAGCAGTTACAGGCTCGTGACTGAAGCTTTCTTT	CASSYRLVTEAFF
TRBV27	NA	TRBJ2-7	13	NA	TGTGCCAGCCGCCCCGAGGGGGGATACGAGCAGTACTTC	CASRPEGGYEQYF
TRBV20-1	NA	TRBJ2-7	13	once	TGCAGTGCTAGACCCGGCAGCTCCTACGAGCAGTACTTC	CSARPGSSYEQYF
TRBV7-8	TRBD2	TRBJ2-3	19	NA	TGTGCCAGCAGCGGCCGTACGGGAGGGCTCCCCGGACACACAGATACGCAGTATTTT	CASSGRTGGLPGHTDTQYF
TRBV6-4	NA	TRBJ1-2	12	NA	TGTGCCAGCAAGGGAGCTAACTATGGCTACACCTTC	CASKGANYGYTF
TRBV20-1	TRBD2	TRBJ2-2	14	NA	TGCAGTGCTAGGCTAGCGGGAGAAATCGGGGAGCTGTTTTTT	CSARLAGEIGELFF
TRBV28	NA	TRBJ2-1	17	NA	TGTGCCAGCAGTCCCCGGGGCCAGACCCTTATCTACAATGAGCAGTTCTTC	CASSPRGQTLIYNEQFF
TRBV27	TRBD2	TRBJ2-1	13	NA	TGTGCCAGCAGCAGAGCGGGAGTCAATGAGCAGTTCTTC	CASSRAGVNEQFF
TRBV29-1	TRBD1	TRBJ1-1	15	NA	TGCAGCGTTGAAGTCCCGACAGGGGGGTACACTGAAGCTTTCTTT	CSVEVPTGGYTEAFF